These 22 T cell receptor beta chains share one sample of origin, sequenced in a study of blood T cell repertoires in COVID-19. Clones were read by immunoSEQ multiplex PCR, and TCRdb kept only the in-frame ones, dropping some. The sample lists about 48,000 clones, around 84% occurring once. The sample consisted of peripheral blood. These receptors all come from a woman older than 75 with COVID-19, enrolled during active disease.

The V call is TRBV7-9, the J call TRBJ2-1; weak D call: TRBD2 (5 bases). The CDR3 contains 14 residues. The germline V and J ends were trimmed by 1 base and 8 bases, with 12 bases remaining between them. The germline V gene encodes CDR1 SEHNR and CDR2 FQNEAQ (reference sequence). The CDR3 spells CASSLVGGMDEQFF. The CDR3 DNA sequence: TGTGCCAGCAGCTTAGTTGGAGGAATGGATGAGCAGTTCTTC.

Concerning this clone: Sequence at one end of the junction differs from germline and may be a read error. The V and J genes are TRBV3-1 (or the pseudogene TRBV3-2) and TRBJ1-2, with D unresolved. Germline V gives CDR1 LGHDT, CDR2 YNNKEL (reference sequence). CDR3 length: 12 amino acids. CDR3 DNA sequence: TGTGCCAGCAGCCAATCGGAGGGTCAGGAATCCTTC. Translated: CASSQSEGQESF.

This rearrangement joins TRBV29-1 to TRBJ1-4; 7 bases map to TRBD1. V was clipped by 6 bases and J by 3 bases; unmatched bases: 4. The CDR3 runs 13 residues. Per germline, CDR1 SQVTM and CDR2 ANQGSEA. The CDR3 bases are TGCAGCGTGGCCAGGGGGGCTAATGAAAAACTGTTTTTT. Protein product: CSVARGANEKLFF.

The rearrangement joins TRBV28 to TRBJ2-6; 11 bases fit TRBD1. Germline-derived CDR1 and CDR2 are MDHEN and SYDVKM. With V trimmed by 6 bases and J by 2 bases, 9 bases remained unmatched. The CDR3 length is 18 residues. The CDR3 spells CASSPWTGGATGANVLTF. CDR3 nucleotides: TGTGCCAGCAGCCCCTGGACAGGGGGCGCAACTGGGGCCAACGTCCTGACTTTC.

The genes are TRBV5-1 and TRBJ1-1; 10 nucleotides align to TRBD1. V lost 2 bases, J lost 0 bases, and 10 bases stayed unmatched. The CDR3 has 18 amino acids. The V gene's germline CDR1 is SGHRS and CDR2 YFSETQ. Here the CDR3 DNA reads TGCGCCAGCAGCTTTAGGAGGGGACAGGGGTTCCTGAACACTGAAGCTTTCTTT. It codes for CASSFRRGQGFLNTEAFF. Full variable domain (outside the CDR3, taken from reference TRBV5-1 and TRBJ1-1): KAGVTQTPRYLIKTRGQQVTLSCSPISGHRSVSWYQQTPGQGLQFLFEYFSETQRNKGNFPGRFSGRQFSNSRSEMNVSTLELGDSALYLCASSFRRGQGFLNTEAFFGQGTRLTVV.

There are a few counts of this clone. The chain links TRBV5-1 to TRBJ1-2; TRBD1 might be the D (5 bases). Trimming took off 1 base at V and 4 bases at J, with 11 bases between the two ends. This CDR3 has 14 residues. Germline V CDR1 and CDR2: SGHRS, YFSETQ. The CDR3 DNA follows: TGCGCCAGCAGCTTGTCCGGGGGAGGCTATGGCTACACCTTC. It translates to CASSLSGGGYGYTF.

The chain is built from TRBV5-4 and TRBJ2-3; 10 bases match TRBD2. Looked up from germline, CDR1 is SGHNT and CDR2 is YYREEE (reference sequence). CDR3 length equals 15 residues. Unmatched junction bases numbered 2, after V lost 1 base and J lost 3 bases. The CDR3 DNA sequence: TGTGCCAGCAGCTTGCCTAGCGGGAGAACAGATACGCAGTATTTT. Protein sequence: CASSLPSGRTDTQYF.

The rearrangement uses TRBV4-1 and TRBJ1-2; 7 bases fit TRBD1. The length of the CDR3 is 17 residues. V gave up 1 base and J gave up 2 bases; unmatched junction bases: 10. Germline V gives CDR1 MGHRA, CDR2 YSYEKL. The CDR3 spells CASSQVGQLLENYGYTF. The CDR3 DNA reads as TGCGCCAGCAGCCAAGTGGGACAGCTACTGGAAAACTATGGCTACACCTTC.

V and J are TRBV6-6 and TRBJ2-1; 9 bases are shared with TRBD1. The germline gives CDR1 MNHNY, CDR2 SVGAGI (reference sequence). Trimming took 0 bases from V and 7 from J; bases not matched to a gene: 7. The CDR3 runs to 16 residues. CDR3 in amino acids: CASSYSTGGSGNEQFF. CDR3 coding DNA: TGTGCCAGCAGTTACTCGACAGGGGGGTCGGGGAATGAGCAGTTCTTC.

J is TRBJ1-2 and V is TRBV5-1; D might be TRBD1 (6 bases). Germline CDR1 SGHRS, CDR2 YFSETQ. The CDR3 is made up of 15 amino acids. The V gene lost 2 bases and the J gene lost 7 bases, with 18 bases spanning the gap. The CDR3 nucleotides read TGCGCCAGCAGCTTACTACAAGGGGGTAAGGCTGGCTACACCTTC. Amino acids: CASSLLQGGKAGYTF.

V is TRBV15 and J is TRBJ2-2; TRBD1 agrees at 8 bases. V was clipped by 6 bases and J by 7 bases; unmatched bases: 10. The germline gives CDR1 LNHNV, CDR2 YYDKDF (reference sequence). This CDR3 region has 15 residues. The CDR3 DNA reads TGTGCCACCAGGTCAGGGGGCGCTTCAGGCGGGGAGCTGTTTTTT. As protein: CATRSGGASGGELFF.

CDR3 sequence reads: CASSPGTGSGYTF. The CDR3 DNA follows: TGTGCCAGCAGCCCAGGGACAGGGAGTGGCTACACCTTC. The chain combines TRBV7-9 with TRBJ1-2, with 9 bases identical to TRBD1. V lost 5 bases and J lost 7; bases outside the gene matches: 5. This CDR3 region has 13 residues. Germline V gives CDR1 SEHNR, CDR2 FQNEAQ (reference sequence).

The V call is TRBV28, the J call TRBJ1-2, with TRBD1 as a possible D gene (6 bases). Germline CDR1 is MDHEN and CDR2 is SYDVKM. CDR3 size: 12 residues. V was pared by 2 bases and J by 8 bases, with 9 bases between. This CDR3 reads CASSLNRVGYTF. CDR3 bases: TGTGCCAGCAGTTTAAACAGGGTGGGCTACACCTTC.

The V gene is TRBV2, the J gene TRBJ2-1, with D perhaps matching TRBD2 (5 bases). The CDR3 is 12 amino acids. The V gene lost 4 bases and the J gene lost 8 bases, with 9 bases spanning the gap. Germline loops: CDR1 SNHLY, CDR2 FYNNEI. CDR3 nucleotide sequence: TGTGCCAGCAGTGCCGGGAACTATGAGCAGTTCTTC. Translation gives CASSAGNYEQFF. Combining the CDR3 with reference TRBV2 and TRBJ2-1 gives the whole variable domain EPEVTQTPSHQVTQMGQEVILRCVPISNHLYFYWYRQILGQKVEFLVSFYNNEISEKSEIFDDQFSVERPDGSNFTLKIRSTKLEDSAMYFCASSAGNYEQFFGPGTRLTVL.

This chain connects TRBV9 to TRBJ1-1, with D possibly TRBD1 on 6 matching bases. Germline V gives CDR1 SGDLS, CDR2 YYNGEE. Trimming pared 3 bases from V and 2 bases from J, leaving 8 bases between. The CDR3 contains 13 residues. This CDR3 reads CASSGGQNTEAFF. The CDR3 nucleotides are TGTGCCAGCAGCGGGGGACAAAACACTGAAGCTTTCTTT.

This clone was found once. The chain couples TRBV20-1 to TRBJ2-5; D gene ambiguous. The V gene's germline CDR1 is DFQATT and CDR2 SNEGSKA (reference sequence). CDR3 length: 11 amino acids. Trimming shortened V by 1 base and J by 14 bases, and 14 bases separated the two germline ends. This CDR3 is CSARVGRLPYF. CDR3 DNA sequence: TGCAGTGCTAGAGTCGGCAGGCTACCCTACTTC.

The CDR3 reads CASSLGADRDEAFF. Written as DNA, the CDR3 is TGTGCCAGCAGTTTAGGTGCGGACAGGGATGAAGCTTTCTTT. This chain links TRBV27 with TRBJ1-1; TRBD1 agrees at 8 bases. Per germline, CDR1 MNHEY and CDR2 SMNVEV (reference sequence). The CDR3 spans 14 residues. V dropped 2 bases and J dropped 7; count of bases not matched to a gene: 6.

This clone was observed a handful of times. The same CDR3 can be traced to other DNA sequences in this sample. This rearrangement joins TRBV3-1 (or the pseudogene TRBV3-2) to TRBJ1-1, with a possible D match to TRBD1 (6 bases). CDR3 length equals 11 residues. Germline V gene lookup returns CDR1 LGHDT and CDR2 YNNKEL (reference sequence). Deletions cut 6 bases from V and 4 bases from J, with 6 bases between. CDR3 nucleotides: TGTGCCAGCAGAGGGGGCACTGAAGCTTTCTTT. Encoded protein: CASRGGTEAFF.

V gene TRBV7-9 combines with J gene TRBJ2-1; D possibly corresponds to TRBD1 (5 bases). Germline V gene lookup returns CDR1 SEHNR and CDR2 FQNEAQ (reference sequence). The V end lost 8 bases, the J end lost 3 bases, and 11 bases lay between the germline ends. CDR3 length: 13 residues. CDR3 nucleotide sequence: TGTGCCAGCGGAAAAGGGGTCTACAATGAGCAGTTCTTC. Translation gives CASGKGVYNEQFF.

The gene calls are TRBV7-9 and TRBJ1-6; a possible D gene is TRBD1 (5 bases). This CDR3 has 15 amino acids. CDR1 SEHNR and CDR2 FQNEAQ come from the germline V gene (reference sequence). V lost 5 bases to trimming and J lost 17 bases, with 25 bases between them. CDR3 sequence reads: CASSPRAVNAGGVHF. Here the CDR3 DNA reads TGTGCCAGCAGCCCTCGGGCCGTAAATGCGGGGGGGGTCCACTTT.

The rearrangement uses TRBV2 and TRBJ2-1; TRBD2 matches 16 bases. J gave up 6 bases and V 6 bases, and 8 bases lay outside the gene matches. Germline V gene data show CDR1 as SNHLY and CDR2 as FYNNEI. There are 17 residues in the CDR3. This chain's CDR3 is CASRRGGLAGGSNEQFF. The CDR3, as DNA: TGTGCCAGCAGGAGGGGGGGACTAGCGGGAGGGTCCAATGAGCAGTTCTTC.

The gene calls are TRBV28 and TRBJ1-5; 7 nucleotides match TRBD1. In germline, CDR1 is MDHEN, CDR2 SYDVKM. Unmatched junction bases numbered 10, after V lost 8 bases and J lost 3 bases. This CDR3 comprises 15 residues. CDR3 nucleotide sequence: TGTGCCAGCGGGGGAACAGGGGCCTACAATCAGCCCCAGCATTTT. Translation gives CASGGTGAYNQPQHF. Looking up the rest from reference TRBV28 and TRBJ1-5 gives the full variable domain: DVKVTQSSRYLVKRTGEKVFLECVQDMDHENMFWYRQDPGLGLRLIYFSYDVKMKEKGDIPEGYSVSREKKERFSLILESASTNQTSMYLCASGGTGAYNQPQHFGDGTRLSIL.